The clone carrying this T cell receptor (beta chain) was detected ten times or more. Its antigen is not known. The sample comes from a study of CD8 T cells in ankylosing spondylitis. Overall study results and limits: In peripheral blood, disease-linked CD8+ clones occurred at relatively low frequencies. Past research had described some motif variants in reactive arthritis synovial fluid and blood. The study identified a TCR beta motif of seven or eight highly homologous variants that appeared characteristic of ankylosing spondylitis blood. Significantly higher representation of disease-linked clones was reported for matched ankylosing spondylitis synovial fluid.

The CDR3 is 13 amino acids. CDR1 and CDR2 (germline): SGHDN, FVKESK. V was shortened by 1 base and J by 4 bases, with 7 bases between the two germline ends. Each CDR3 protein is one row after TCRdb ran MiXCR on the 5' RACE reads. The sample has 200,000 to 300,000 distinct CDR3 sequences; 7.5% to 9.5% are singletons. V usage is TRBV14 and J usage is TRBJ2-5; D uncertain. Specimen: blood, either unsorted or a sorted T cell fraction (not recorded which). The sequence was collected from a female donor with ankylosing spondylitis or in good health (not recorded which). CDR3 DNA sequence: TGTGCCAGCAGCCAAGTACGTCGAGAGACCCAGTACTTC. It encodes CASSQVRRETQYF.